Listed here are 17 T cell receptor beta chains from one sample, sequenced in a study of blood T cell repertoires in COVID-19. This table comes from immunoSEQ multiplex PCR, and its TCRdb copy is limited to in-frame clones, with some not included. Seen here are about 270,000 clones, approximately 86% observed once, and the top ten hold around 1.6%. The sequencing input was peripheral blood. These receptors were obtained from a woman aged 60-75 years who had recovered from COVID-19.

The genes are TRBV7-6 and TRBJ2-5, with 9 bases that match TRBD2. The CDR3 extends over 15 amino acids. V lost 1 base, J lost 5 bases, and 5 bases stayed unmatched. Germline V gene data show CDR1 as SGHVS and CDR2 as FNYEAQ. The CDR3 reads CASSLEASGVETQYF. CDR3 sequence (DNA): TGTGCCAGCAGCTTAGAGGCTAGCGGGGTGGAGACCCAGTACTTC.

This chain links TRBV7-8 with TRBJ2-7; D perhaps matches TRBD2 (5 bases). The germline gives CDR1 SGHVS, CDR2 FQNEAQ. Trimming removed 3 bases from V and 2 bases from J, with 14 bases in between. This CDR3 is 15 amino acids long. The chain's CDR3 is CASSFNRLKTYEQYF. The CDR3 region has the DNA TGTGCCAGCAGCTTTAACAGACTAAAGACCTACGAGCAGTACTTC.

The chain employs TRBV6-2 or TRBV6-3 and TRBJ2-2, with 11 bases matching TRBD1. CDR1 and CDR2 (germline): MNHEY, SVGEGT. The CDR3 spans 18 residues. Trimming at V came to 4 bases and at J to 0 bases, leaving 7 bases not matched to a gene. The CDR3 is CASSSGTGGIANTGELFF. The CDR3 DNA sequence: TGTGCCAGCAGTTCCGGGACAGGGGGAATTGCGAACACCGGGGAGCTGTTTTTT.

The chain uses TRBV4-3 and TRBJ1-1; D not certain. V was trimmed by 2 bases and J by 0 bases, leaving 16 bases between them. Germline V lookup: CDR1 LGHNA, CDR2 YSLEER. This CDR3 region has 17 residues. This chain's CDR3 is CASSQHRFKSMNTEAFF. CDR3 DNA sequence: TGCGCCAGCAGCCAACACCGATTTAAGAGCATGAACACTGAAGCTTTCTTT.

The chain uses TRBV28 and TRBJ1-2; D gene unclear. The CDR3 consists of 16 residues. Trimming stripped 5 bases from V and 6 bases from J, with 22 bases between. The germline CDR1 and CDR2 sequences are MDHEN and SYDVKM. CDR3 nucleotides: TGTGCCAGCAGTATTCGGCTCGCGGGTCCTTCCCATGGCTACACCTTC. It encodes CASSIRLAGPSHGYTF.

DNA of the CDR3: TGTGCCAGCAGCACCGGACAGATGAACACTGAAGCTTTCTTT. Its translation is CASSTGQMNTEAFF. The J gene is TRBJ1-1, the V gene TRBV7-3; D is possibly TRBD1 (6 bases). CDR1 and CDR2 (germline): SGHTA, FQGTGA. V lost 5 bases, J lost 0 bases, and 10 bases lay in between. This CDR3 has 14 amino acids.

The chain links TRBV6-5 to TRBJ1-6, with 7 bases identical to TRBD1. The germline V gene has CDR1 MNHEY and CDR2 SVGAGI. There are 14 residues in the CDR3. Trimming removed 2 bases from V and 10 bases from J; junction bases left unmatched: 5. The CDR3 bases are TGTGCCAGCAGTTACGTAGGGGGCAGGTCACCCCTCCACTTT. Amino acid sequence: CASSYVGGRSPLHF.

The V gene is TRBV28, the J gene TRBJ1-1; D remains ambiguous. Germline CDR1 is MDHEN and CDR2 is SYDVKM. The V end was cut by 6 bases, the J end by 5 bases, with 10 bases between. The CDR3 contains 12 residues. CDR3 sequence (DNA): TGTGCCAGCAGGACTCATGGTACTGAAGCTTTCTTT. It specifies CASRTHGTEAFF. Based on the CDR3 plus reference TRBV28 and TRBJ1-1, the full variable domain is DVKVTQSSRYLVKRTGEKVFLECVQDMDHENMFWYRQDPGLGLRLIYFSYDVKMKEKGDIPEGYSVSREKKERFSLILESASTNQTSMYLCASRTHGTEAFFGQGTRLTVV.

This clone was observed once. The rearrangement links TRBV5-3 to TRBJ2-7, with TRBD2 matching 12 bases. TRBV5-3 is given ORF status, its function remaining uncertain. The CDR3 contains 18 residues. V shed 0 bases and J 2 bases; nucleotides not matched to a gene: 9. This CDR3 is CARSLAVGLAGSTYEQYF. The DNA for the CDR3 is TGTGCCAGAAGCTTGGCGGTTGGACTAGCGGGGAGTACCTACGAGCAGTACTTC.

The chain is built from TRBV19 and TRBJ2-7; TRBD2 agrees at 7 bases. Germline CDR1 and CDR2: LNHDA and SQIVND (reference sequence). V lost 7 bases and J lost 7; bases outside the gene matches: 7. This CDR3 spans 12 amino acids. CDR3 protein: CASKGGGREQYF. The CDR3 DNA follows: TGTGCCAGTAAGGGCGGGGGAAGGGAGCAGTACTTC.

The rearrangement joins TRBV5-6 to TRBJ2-1; 12 nucleotides agree with TRBD2. This CDR3 comprises 14 residues. CDR1 and CDR2 (germline): SGHDT, YYEEEE. V lost 3 bases to trimming and J lost 8 bases; unmatched junction nucleotides: 3. CDR3 in amino acids: CASSSSGGADEQFF. For the CDR3, the DNA is TGTGCCAGCAGCTCTAGCGGGGGGGCCGATGAGCAGTTCTTC.

The chain employs TRBV6-5 and TRBJ1-1; D is uncertain. V gave up 7 bases and J gave up 2 bases, with 14 bases separating them. The CDR3 length is 14 residues. Germline CDR1 and CDR2: MNHEY and SVGAGI. The CDR3 coding sequence is TGTGCCAGCACTACGCGACGGGGTAACACTGAAGCTTTCTTT. Its translation: CASTTRRGNTEAFF.

CDR3 region: CASGLVSPDRGEQSAFF. The CDR3 DNA follows: TGTGCTAGTGGTTTGGTCTCTCCCGACAGGGGGGAACAGTCAGCTTTCTTT. The V gene is TRBV12-5, the J gene TRBJ1-1; 9 nucleotides match TRBD1. The CDR3 is made up of 17 amino acids. Germline V lookup: CDR1 LGHNT, CDR2 FRNRAP. Trimming at V came to 0 bases and at J to 10 bases, leaving 15 bases not matched to a gene.

This clone is a singleton in its sample. The chain is built from TRBV6-5 and TRBJ2-5; no clear D. The V and J ends lost 0 bases and 2 bases respectively, with 7 bases between them. CDR1 is MNHEY and CDR2 is SVGAGI in the germline V gene. The CDR3 is made up of 14 amino acids. The CDR3 spells CASSYSNLQETQYF. The CDR3 nucleotides read TGTGCCAGCAGTTACTCGAACTTGCAAGAGACCCAGTACTTC.

This clone has a single count. The rearrangement joins TRBV15 to TRBJ2-7, with 9 bases identical to TRBD1. Losses at the gene ends were 0 bases for V and 2 bases for J; bases not matched to a gene: 5. This CDR3 has 16 residues. From germline, CDR1 is LNHNV and CDR2 YYDKDF (reference sequence). CDR3 coding DNA: TGTGCCACCAGCAGAGATCGGGGACAGGGTACCTACGAGCAGTACTTC. Protein: CATSRDRGQGTYEQYF.

The genes are TRBV5-1 and TRBJ2-5; TRBD2 might be the D (6 bases). The germline V gene has CDR1 SGHRS and CDR2 YFSETQ. Trimming pared 4 bases from V and 5 bases from J, leaving 15 bases between. The CDR3 has 14 amino acids. The chain's CDR3 is CASSSTGGGETQYF. The DNA for the CDR3 is TGCGCCAGCAGCAGCACAGGAGGAGGGGAGACCCAGTACTTC.

The chain has TRBV24-1 and TRBJ2-7; TRBD2 matches 8 bases. V shed 8 bases, J shed 8 bases, and the junction held 4 bases outside the gene matches. CDR3 length: 11 residues. Per germline, CDR1 KGHDR and CDR2 SFDVKD. Written as DNA, the CDR3 is TGTGCCACCACAGCGGGGGATAAGCAGTACTTC. It is translated as CATTAGDKQYF.